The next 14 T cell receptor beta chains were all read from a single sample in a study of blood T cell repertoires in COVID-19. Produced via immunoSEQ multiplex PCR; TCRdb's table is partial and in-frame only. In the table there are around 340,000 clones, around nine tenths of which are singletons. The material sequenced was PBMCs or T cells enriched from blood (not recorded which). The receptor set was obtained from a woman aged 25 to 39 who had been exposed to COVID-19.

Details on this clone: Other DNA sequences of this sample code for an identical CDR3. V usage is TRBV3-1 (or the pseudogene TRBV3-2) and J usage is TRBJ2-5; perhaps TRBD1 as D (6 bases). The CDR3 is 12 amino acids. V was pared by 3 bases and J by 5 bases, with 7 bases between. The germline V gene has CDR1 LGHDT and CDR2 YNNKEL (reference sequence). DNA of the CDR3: TGTGCCAGCAGCCACAGGGGTGAGACCCAGTACTTC. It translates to CASSHRGETQYF.

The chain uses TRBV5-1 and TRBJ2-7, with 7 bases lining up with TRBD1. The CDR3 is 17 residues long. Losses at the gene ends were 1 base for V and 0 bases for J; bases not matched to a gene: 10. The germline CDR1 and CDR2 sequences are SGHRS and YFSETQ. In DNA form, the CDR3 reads TGCGCCAGCAGCTTGAGGACAGGCGATGGAAGCTCCTACGAGCAGTACTTC. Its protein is CASSLRTGDGSSYEQYF.

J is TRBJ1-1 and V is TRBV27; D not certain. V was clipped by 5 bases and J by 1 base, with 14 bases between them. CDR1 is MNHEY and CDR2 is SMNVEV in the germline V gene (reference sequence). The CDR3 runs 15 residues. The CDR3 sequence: CASSPSVESNTEAFF. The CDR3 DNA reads TGTGCCAGCAGTCCCTCAGTGGAGTCGAACACTGAAGCTTTCTTT.

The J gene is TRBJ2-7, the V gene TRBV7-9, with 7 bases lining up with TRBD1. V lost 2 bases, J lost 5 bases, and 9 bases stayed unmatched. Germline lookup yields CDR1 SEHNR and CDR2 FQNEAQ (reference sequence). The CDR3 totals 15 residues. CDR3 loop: CASSLPRGTSHEQYF. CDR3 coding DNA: TGTGCCAGCAGCTTACCCAGGGGGACCTCTCACGAGCAGTACTTC.

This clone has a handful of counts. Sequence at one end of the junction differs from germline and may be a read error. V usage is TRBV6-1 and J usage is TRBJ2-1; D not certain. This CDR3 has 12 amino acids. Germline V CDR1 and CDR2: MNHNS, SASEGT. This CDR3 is CASSQASNEQFF. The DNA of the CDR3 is TGTGCCAGCAGTCAAGCTAGCAATGAGCAGTTCTTC.

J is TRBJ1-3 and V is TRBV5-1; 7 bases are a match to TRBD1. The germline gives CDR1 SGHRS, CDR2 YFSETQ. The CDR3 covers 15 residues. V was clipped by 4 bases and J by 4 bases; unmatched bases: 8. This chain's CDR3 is CASSPEGGEGNTIYF. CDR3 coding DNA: TGCGCCAGCAGCCCCGAAGGGGGCGAAGGAAACACCATATATTTT.

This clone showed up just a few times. CDR3 residues: CASSKGPGRNTGELFF. DNA for the CDR3: TGTGCCAGTAGTAAGGGGCCAGGGAGGAATACCGGGGAGCTGTTTTTT. The chain is built from TRBV19 and TRBJ2-2, with D maybe TRBD2 (6 bases). There are 16 residues in the CDR3. Deletions cut 4 bases from V and 5 bases from J, with 17 bases between. Germline V gene sequence: CDR1 LNHDA, CDR2 SQIVND (reference sequence).

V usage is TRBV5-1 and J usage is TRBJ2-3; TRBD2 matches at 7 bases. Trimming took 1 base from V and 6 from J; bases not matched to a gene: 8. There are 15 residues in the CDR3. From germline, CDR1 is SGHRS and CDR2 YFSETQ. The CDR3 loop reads CASSLTGGRSDTQYF. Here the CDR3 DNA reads TGCGCCAGCAGCTTGACGGGAGGCAGATCCGATACGCAGTATTTT.

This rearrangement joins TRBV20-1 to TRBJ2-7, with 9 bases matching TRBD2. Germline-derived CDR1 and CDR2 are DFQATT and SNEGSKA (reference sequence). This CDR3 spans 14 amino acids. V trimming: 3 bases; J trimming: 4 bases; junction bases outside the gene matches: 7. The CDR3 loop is CSASWSGRSYEQYF. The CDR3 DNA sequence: TGCAGTGCTAGTTGGAGCGGGAGGTCTTACGAGCAGTACTTC.

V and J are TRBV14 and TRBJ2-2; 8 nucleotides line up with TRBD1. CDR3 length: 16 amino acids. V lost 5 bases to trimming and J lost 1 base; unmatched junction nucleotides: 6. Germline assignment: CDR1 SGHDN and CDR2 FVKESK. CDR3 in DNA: TGTGCCAGCAGCTTACGGACAGGGTTGAACACCGGGGAGCTGTTTTTT. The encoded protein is CASSLRTGLNTGELFF. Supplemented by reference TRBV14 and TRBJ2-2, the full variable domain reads EAGVTQFPSHSVIEKGQTVTLRCDPISGHDNLYWYRRVMGKEIKFLLHFVKESKQDESGMPNNRFLAERTGGTYSTLKVQPAELEDSGVYFCASSLRTGLNTGELFFGEGSRLTVL.

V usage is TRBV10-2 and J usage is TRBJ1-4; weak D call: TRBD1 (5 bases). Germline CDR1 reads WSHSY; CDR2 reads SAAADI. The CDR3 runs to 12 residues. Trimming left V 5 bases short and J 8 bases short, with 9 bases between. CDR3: CASSRGSEKLFF. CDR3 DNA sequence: TGCGCCAGCAGTCGGGGGAGCGAAAAACTGTTTTTT.

CDR3 amino acids: CASSLLRPGGSGELFF. The DNA of the CDR3 is TGTGCCAGCAGCCTCCTTCGGCCAGGGGGGTCCGGGGAGCTGTTTTTT. The chain couples TRBV11-1 to TRBJ2-2; a possible D gene is TRBD1 (7 bases). The germline CDR1 and CDR2 sequences are SGHAT and FQDESV (reference sequence). V was clipped by 5 bases and J by 6 bases, with 19 bases between them. The CDR3 length is 16 residues.

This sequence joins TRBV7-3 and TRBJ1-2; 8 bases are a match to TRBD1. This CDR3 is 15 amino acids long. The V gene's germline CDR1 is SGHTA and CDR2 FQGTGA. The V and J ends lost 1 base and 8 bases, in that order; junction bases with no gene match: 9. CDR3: CASSLNGGQGDGYTF. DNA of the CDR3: TGTGCCAGCAGCTTAAACGGAGGACAGGGTGACGGCTACACCTTC.

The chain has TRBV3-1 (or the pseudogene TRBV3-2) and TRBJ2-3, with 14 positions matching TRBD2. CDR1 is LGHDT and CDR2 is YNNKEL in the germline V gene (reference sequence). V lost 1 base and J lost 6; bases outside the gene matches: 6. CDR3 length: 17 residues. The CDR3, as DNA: TGTGCCAGCAGCCAAGCAGGACTAGCGGGAGGAAAGGATACGCAGTATTTT. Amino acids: CASSQAGLAGGKDTQYF.